This passage covers 10 T cell receptor beta chains from one sample sequenced in a study of regulatory and conventional T cells in RAG deficiency. Profiling relied on immunoSEQ multiplex PCR, and the TCRdb table lists in-frame clones only, not all of them. The data show about 32,000 clones, over 75% seen once. These data were likewise used in another study, on regulatory T cells. As reported in that work: The PCR used 52 TRBV and 13 TRBJ primers.

Sequenced sample: CD8+ T cells sorted from blood. Source of these receptors: a human donor in good health.

On this clone: At one end the junction does not follow the germline gene, possibly because of a read error. The gene calls are TRBV7-7 and TRBJ2-7, with D tentatively TRBD2 (5 bases). The CDR3 is made up of 13 amino acids. The germline V gene encodes CDR1 SSHAT and CDR2 FNYEAQ (reference sequence). CDR3 amino acids: CASSPTHGGEQYF. The CDR3 nucleotides read TGTGCTAGCAGCCCGACGCACGGAGGCGAGCAGTACTTC.

The V call is TRBV5-4, the J call TRBJ2-7, with D possibly matching TRBD2 (5 bases). The CDR3 length is 16 residues. The V end was cut by 0 bases, the J end by 5 bases, with 18 bases between. CDR1 is SGHNT, CDR2 YYREEE, per germline (reference sequence). The DNA for the CDR3 is TGTGCCAGCAGCTTGGATCTAGCAGGACCCGCTAACGAGCAGTACTTC. Its protein product is CASSLDLAGPANEQYF.

The V gene is TRBV28, the J gene TRBJ2-1; TRBD2 agrees at 11 bases. Trimming at V came to 6 bases and at J to 9 bases, leaving 7 bases not matched to a gene. In germline, CDR1 is MDHEN, CDR2 SYDVKM. This CDR3 is 14 amino acids long. The CDR3 here is CASSYLAGGGEQFF. For the CDR3, the DNA is TGTGCCAGCAGCTACTTAGCGGGAGGGGGTGAGCAGTTCTTC.

The rearrangement joins TRBV29-1 to TRBJ2-5; D is uncertain. CDR1 and CDR2 (germline): SQVTM, ANQGSEA. Trimming removed 6 bases from V and 2 bases from J, with 13 bases in between. The CDR3 runs to 13 residues. CDR3 sequence (DNA): TGCAGCGTCGCCCTTCGCGCTCAAGAGACCCAGTACTTC. Translating it yields CSVALRAQETQYF.

This chain connects TRBV12-5 to TRBJ2-2, with D tentatively TRBD1 (6 bases). Germline CDR1 reads LGHNT; CDR2 reads FRNRAP. The CDR3 spans 16 residues. Trimming stripped 1 base from V and 3 bases from J, with 12 bases between. For the CDR3, the DNA is TGTGCTAGTGGTTTGGATGCCAGGGGTTACACCGGGGAGCTGTTTTTT. It is translated as CASGLDARGYTGELFF.

The chain is built from TRBV19 and TRBJ2-7; D is uncertain. The CDR3 covers 18 residues. Germline V CDR1 and CDR2: LNHDA, SQIVND (reference sequence). The V and J ends lost 3 bases and 5 bases respectively, with 26 bases between them. CDR3 sequence (DNA): TGTGCCAGTAGTATTCGTCCACGGACCCCTATAGTTCGGGACGAGCAGTACTTC. Translating gives CASSIRPRTPIVRDEQYF.

This chain links TRBV18 with TRBJ2-7, with D perhaps assigned TRBD1 or TRBD2 (5 bases each). The CDR3 runs 13 residues. Germline V gene lookup returns CDR1 KGHSH and CDR2 LQKENI. Trimming left V 1 base short and J 4 bases short, with 8 bases between. The CDR3 coding sequence is TGTGCCAGCTCACCACTCGAGGGGTACGAGCAGTACTTC. Translating it yields CASSPLEGYEQYF.

The V gene is TRBV11-2, the J gene TRBJ1-1; unclear D gene. This CDR3 region has 13 residues. Trimming removed 5 bases from V and 3 bases from J, with 10 bases in between. Germline CDR1 reads SGHAT; CDR2 reads FQNNGV. The CDR3 here is CASSPWYDTEAFF. Here the CDR3 DNA reads TGTGCCAGCAGCCCTTGGTATGACACTGAAGCTTTCTTT.

This chain uses TRBV5-1 with TRBJ2-7; no firm D call. The germline V and J ends were trimmed by 4 bases and 0 bases, with 5 bases remaining between them. Per the germline V gene, CDR1 is SGHRS and CDR2 is YFSETQ. The length of the CDR3 is 12 residues. The CDR3 sequence is CASSPNSYEQYF. The CDR3 nucleotides read TGCGCCAGCAGCCCTAACTCCTACGAGCAGTACTTC.

The V and J genes are TRBV7-9 and TRBJ1-3, with TRBD1 as a possible D gene (6 bases). From germline, CDR1 is SEHNR and CDR2 FQNEAQ (reference sequence). V lost 11 bases and J 0 bases, leaving 14 bases between the germline ends. The length of the CDR3 is 14 residues. The CDR3 sequence: CARQGPDSGNTIYF. Here the CDR3 DNA reads TGTGCCCGCCAGGGGCCTGACTCTGGAAACACCATATATTTT.